Ten or more counts support the clone carrying this T cell receptor beta chain. Its antigen is unidentified. TCRdb re-called the 5' RACE reads through MiXCR, storing one row per CDR3 protein. The sample holds about 250,000 distinct CDR3 sequences, approximately 7.6% seen once. These data belong to a study of CD8 T cells in ankylosing spondylitis. Study findings and constraints: Significant enrichment of disease-linked clones was reported in matched ankylosing spondylitis synovial fluid. There were earlier reports of some motif variants in reactive arthritis synovial fluid and blood.

The CDR3 sequence is 16 residues long. Germline V lookup: CDR1 KGHDR, CDR2 SFDVKD. V was cut by 4 bases and J by 0 bases, with 13 bases left in between. Sequenced material: blood, either unsorted or a sorted T cell fraction (not recorded which). The TCR sequence derives from a female donor with ankylosing spondylitis or in good health (not recorded which). The V and J genes are TRBV24-1 and TRBJ2-3, with D uncertain. The chain's CDR3 is CATSDSDLTSTDTQYF. The DNA for the CDR3 is TGTGCCACCAGTGACTCCGACTTGACTAGCACAGATACGCAGTATTTT.